The source of this T cell receptor (beta chain) is a study of T cell repertoires in cytomegalovirus infection. About the research overall: Both a matching HLA type and CMV infection were indicated by public TCR beta signatures.

Study-level findings and limits: Cumulated frequencies of public TCR beta families served to identify carriers of CMV plus the relevant HLA. In two of eight donors, the top clonotype was HLA-C-restricted CMV-specific.

V was cut by 2 bases and J by 2 bases, with 5 bases left in between. CDR3 length equals 13 residues. Germline CDR1 is SGHTA and CDR2 is FQGTGA. MiXCR was run by TCRdb on the reads, yielding one entry per CDR3 protein. The sample has 150,000 to 200,000 distinct CDR3 sequences; roughly a fifth are singletons. As to this clonotype: Its antigen remains unidentified.

The chain combines TRBV7-3 with TRBJ2-3; D is unresolved. Sequenced sample: PBMCs. The TCR comes from a human donor in good health (CMV status not recorded). Some clones in this sample may be carry-over from other donors' samples. CDR3 amino acids: CASSLLLTDTQYF. The CDR3 region has the DNA TGTGCCAGCAGCTTACTCCTCACAGATACGCAGTATTTT.